One and the same sample provided the 23 T cell receptor beta chains below, sequenced in a study of cytomegalovirus exposure and HLA in healthy donors. 13 Jbeta primers and 60 Vbeta primers were used for the PCR. Sequencing was performed with immunoSEQ multiplex PCR; in TCRdb, only in-frame clones are kept and a portion is missing. The data contain approximately 120,000 clones, approximately 80% of them singletons. Specimen: PBMCs. These receptors originate from a man aged 25 to 45 in good health and CMV-seropositive.

The rearrangement uses TRBV28 and TRBJ1-2; possible D gene TRBD1, 5 bases. CDR3 length: 11 amino acids. Trimming removed 6 bases from V and 5 bases from J, with 7 bases in between. Germline CDR1 is MDHEN and CDR2 is SYDVKM. CDR3 loop: CASRTGYGYTF. The CDR3 DNA is TGTGCCAGCAGAACAGGTTATGGCTACACCTTC.

The chain couples TRBV4-3 to TRBJ2-1; TRBD2 might be the D (6 bases). The CDR3 has 15 residues. Trimming pared 4 bases from V and 8 bases from J, leaving 18 bases between. Germline CDR1 reads LGHNA; CDR2 reads YSLEER. The DNA for the CDR3 is TGCGCCAGCAGCCCGTCCTGGGTCGGGAGCGATGAGCAGTTCTTC. It specifies CASSPSWVGSDEQFF.

The chain joins TRBV6-5 to TRBJ1-1; D possibly corresponds to TRBD1 (5 bases). CDR1 is MNHEY and CDR2 is SVGAGI in the germline V gene. CDR3 length: 13 residues. Trimming stripped 5 bases from V and 3 bases from J, with 10 bases between. This CDR3 is CASSPAGYTEAFF. CDR3 nucleotide sequence: TGTGCCAGCAGTCCTGCAGGGTACACTGAAGCTTTCTTT.

The chain employs TRBV19 and TRBJ1-3; D possibly corresponds to TRBD1 (5 bases). V was clipped by 8 bases and J by 2 bases, with 13 bases between them. The V gene's germline CDR1 is LNHDA and CDR2 SQIVND (reference sequence). The CDR3 spans 14 residues. CDR3 sequence reads: CASRTGLTGNTIYF. The CDR3 region has the DNA TGTGCCAGTCGTACAGGATTAACTGGAAACACCATATATTTT.

The chain has TRBV28 and TRBJ2-5; perhaps TRBD2 as D (6 bases). Looked up from germline, CDR1 is MDHEN and CDR2 is SYDVKM. This CDR3 spans 14 amino acids. V lost 2 bases to trimming and J lost 4 bases, with 11 bases between them. CDR3 loop: CASSLEQGGETQYF. The CDR3 bases are TGTGCCAGCAGTTTAGAGCAGGGAGGAGAGACCCAGTACTTC.

In its sample, this clone was seen a few times. The V gene is TRBV5-8, the J gene TRBJ1-5; no definite D call. With 6 bases removed from V and 4 bases from J, the gap between germline ends came to 14 bases. Germline CDR1 is SGHTS and CDR2 is YDEGEE. The CDR3 has 14 amino acids. This CDR3 reads CASNWAGGNQPQHF. CDR3 nucleotides: TGTGCCAGCAATTGGGCAGGAGGGAATCAGCCCCAGCATTTT.

In its sample, this clone was seen a few times. The J gene is TRBJ2-7, the V gene TRBV18; TRBD2 matches at 11 bases. Trimming cost V 2 bases and J 3 bases; bases outside gene matches: 3. The CDR3 loop spans 15 amino acids. CDR1 is KGHSH and CDR2 is LQKENI in the germline V gene. The CDR3 region has the DNA TGTGCCAGCTCACCAAAGACTAGCGGGGTCTACGAGCAGTACTTC. Its protein product is CASSPKTSGVYEQYF. The full variable domain, rest sourced from reference TRBV18 and TRBJ2-7, is NAGVMQNPRHLVRRRGQEARLRCSPMKGHSHVYWYRQLPEEGLKFMVYLQKENIIDESGMPKERFSAEFPKEGPSILRIQQVVRGDSAAYFCASSPKTSGVYEQYFGPGTRLTVT.

This chain links TRBV6-5 with TRBJ2-1, with D possibly being TRBD1 (6 bases). The CDR3 runs 15 residues. Germline CDR1 is MNHEY and CDR2 is SVGAGI. The ends were cut back, 5 bases at V and 2 bases at J, with 13 bases in the middle. This CDR3 reads CASSPAGTPYNEQFF. The CDR3 coding sequence is TGTGCCAGCAGTCCAGCAGGGACACCCTACAATGAGCAGTTCTTC.

The chain has TRBV9 and TRBJ1-5, with D possibly being TRBD1 (5 bases). V was shortened by 0 bases and J by 0 bases, with 7 bases between the two germline ends. Germline V gene sequence: CDR1 SGDLS, CDR2 YYNGEE. This CDR3 is 15 amino acids long. The CDR3 bases are TGTGCCAGCAGCGTAGAAGGGGATAGCAATCAGCCCCAGCATTTT. Its protein product is CASSVEGDSNQPQHF.

The gene calls are TRBV23-1 and TRBJ2-7; D not resolved. TRBV23-1 is an ORF, with its function uncertain. V was shortened by 4 bases and J by 3 bases, with 22 bases between the two germline ends. CDR3 length: 17 residues. In DNA, the CDR3 is TGCGCCAGCAGTCCCGGAACTCAAGTAGCTTTCCTCTACGAGCAGTACTTC. It is translated as CASSPGTQVAFLYEQYF.

V usage is TRBV18 and J usage is TRBJ1-2, with 7 bases lining up with TRBD1. V trimming: 6 bases; J trimming: 2 bases; junction bases outside the gene matches: 6. Germline loops: CDR1 KGHSH, CDR2 LQKENI. The CDR3 has 14 residues. CDR3 sequence reads: CASSPSGQNYGYTF. The DNA for the CDR3 is TGTGCCAGCTCCCCGTCGGGACAGAACTATGGCTACACCTTC.

The CDR3 nucleotides are TGTGCCAGCTCACCACAGACAGCTGAAGCTTTCTTT. Amino acid sequence: CASSPQTAEAFF. This chain links TRBV18 with TRBJ1-1; D might be TRBD1 (5 bases). The ends were cut back, 1 base at V and 6 bases at J, with 6 bases in the middle. Per germline, CDR1 KGHSH and CDR2 LQKENI. The CDR3 sequence is 12 residues long.

This chain connects TRBV6-5 to TRBJ2-1; perhaps TRBD2 as D (6 bases). The CDR3 consists of 15 residues. Germline loops: CDR1 MNHEY, CDR2 SVGAGI. Trimming stripped 4 bases from V and 10 bases from J, with 20 bases between. CDR3 DNA: TGTGCCAGCAGTTGGGGGGACCGGGCTCCATTGGAGCAGTTCTTC. Its protein is CASSWGDRAPLEQFF.

This clone was seen a few times. V is TRBV7-2 and J is TRBJ2-4, with D possibly TRBD1 on 5 matching bases. The CDR3 sequence is 17 residues long. With 4 bases removed from V and 0 bases from J, the gap between germline ends came to 16 bases. From germline, CDR1 is SGHTA and CDR2 FQGNSA. The CDR3 nucleotides read TGTGCCAGCAGCTCCCAGGGCGAAGACTTAGCCAAAAACATTCAGTACTTC. Its translation: CASSSQGEDLAKNIQYF.

This clone came up a few times. The CDR3 nucleotides are TGTGCCACCAGCAGAACTAGCGGGAGGGCCTACGAGCAGTACTTC. Translation gives CATSRTSGRAYEQYF. The genes are TRBV15 and TRBJ2-7, with 13 nucleotides matching TRBD2. The CDR3 extends over 15 amino acids. The V gene end was trimmed by 2 bases and the J gene end by 2 bases; junction bases not matched to a gene: 0. Germline V CDR1 and CDR2: LNHNV, YYDKDF (reference sequence).

This clone was seen a handful of times. V gene TRBV18 combines with J gene TRBJ2-7, with 9 positions matching TRBD1. Germline assignment: CDR1 KGHSH and CDR2 LQKENI. This CDR3 is 15 amino acids long. V shed 3 bases, J shed 4 bases, and the junction held 7 bases outside the gene matches. In DNA, the CDR3 is TGTGCCAGCTCACCCCGACAGGGGGGAAAGTACGAGCAGTACTTC. Translated, it gives CASSPRQGGKYEQYF.

The gene calls are TRBV2 and TRBJ1-1; perhaps TRBD1 as D (5 bases). Germline V gene sequence: CDR1 SNHLY, CDR2 FYNNEI. This CDR3 comprises 13 residues. Between the trimmed V and J ends, which lost 4 bases and 7 bases, there was a span of 13 bases. CDR3 amino acids: CASSAQGFVEAFF. The DNA of the CDR3 is TGTGCCAGCAGTGCTCAGGGTTTTGTTGAAGCTTTCTTT.

V usage is TRBV19 and J usage is TRBJ2-3; TRBD2 matches at 7 bases. The CDR3 is made up of 14 amino acids. The ends lost 5 bases at V and 3 bases at J; junction bases unmatched: 5. Looked up from germline, CDR1 is LNHDA and CDR2 is SQIVND (reference sequence). The CDR3 DNA sequence: TGTGCCAGTAGTGACCGGGGGGAAACAGATACGCAGTATTTT. It encodes CASSDRGETDTQYF.

This chain joins TRBV13 and TRBJ2-7; D perhaps matches TRBD2 (6 bases). Germline loops: CDR1 PRHDT, CDR2 FYEKMQ (reference sequence). CDR3 length equals 13 residues. V was clipped by 5 bases and J by 6 bases, with 14 bases between them. CDR3 in amino acids: CASSGGTFAEQYF. The CDR3 DNA reads TGTGCCAGCAGCGGGGGGACTTTTGCCGAGCAGTACTTC.

The chain has TRBV7-9 and TRBJ2-1; D may be TRBD2 (5 bases). The V and J ends lost 4 bases and 7 bases respectively, with 11 bases between them. This CDR3 spans 13 amino acids. Per germline, CDR1 SEHNR and CDR2 FQNEAQ (reference sequence). CDR3 nucleotide sequence: TGTGCCAGCAGCTCATCTAGCCTAAATGAGCAGTTCTTC. Protein: CASSSSSLNEQFF. Full variable domain (outside the CDR3, taken from reference TRBV7-9 and TRBJ2-1): DTGVSQNPRHKITKRGQNVTFRCDPISEHNRLYWYRQTLGQGPEFLTYFQNEAQLEKSRLLSDRFSAERPKGSFSTLEIQRTEQGDSAMYLCASSSSSLNEQFFGPGTRLTVL.

The chain has TRBV27 and TRBJ2-7; 12 bases are a match to TRBD2. Germline-derived CDR1 and CDR2 are MNHEY and SMNVEV (reference sequence). V trimming: 6 bases; J trimming: 7 bases; junction bases outside the gene matches: 19. The CDR3 has 18 amino acids. The CDR3 is CASSGRLAGGTKVREQYF. The CDR3 DNA is TGTGCCAGCAGCGGGCGTCTAGCGGGAGGGACGAAGGTACGAGAGCAGTACTTC.

This clone was seen a single time. This rearrangement joins TRBV5-4 to TRBJ2-7, with 12 bases matching TRBD2. Germline V CDR1 and CDR2: SGHNT, YYREEE (reference sequence). CDR3 length: 15 amino acids. V gave up 4 bases and J gave up 5 bases; unmatched junction bases: 7. This CDR3 reads CASSVRLAGVDEQYF. In DNA form, the CDR3 reads TGTGCCAGCAGCGTACGACTAGCGGGAGTAGACGAGCAGTACTTC.

This chain joins TRBV10-3 and TRBJ2-1, with 12 nucleotides matching TRBD2. V lost 10 bases to trimming and J lost 7 bases; unmatched junction nucleotides: 8. Germline CDR1 is ENHRY and CDR2 is SYGVKD. CDR3 length equals 14 residues. CDR3 sequence (DNA): TGTGCCACAAATGGACTAGCGGGGAAAAATGAGCAGTTCTTC. Translating gives CATNGLAGKNEQFF.